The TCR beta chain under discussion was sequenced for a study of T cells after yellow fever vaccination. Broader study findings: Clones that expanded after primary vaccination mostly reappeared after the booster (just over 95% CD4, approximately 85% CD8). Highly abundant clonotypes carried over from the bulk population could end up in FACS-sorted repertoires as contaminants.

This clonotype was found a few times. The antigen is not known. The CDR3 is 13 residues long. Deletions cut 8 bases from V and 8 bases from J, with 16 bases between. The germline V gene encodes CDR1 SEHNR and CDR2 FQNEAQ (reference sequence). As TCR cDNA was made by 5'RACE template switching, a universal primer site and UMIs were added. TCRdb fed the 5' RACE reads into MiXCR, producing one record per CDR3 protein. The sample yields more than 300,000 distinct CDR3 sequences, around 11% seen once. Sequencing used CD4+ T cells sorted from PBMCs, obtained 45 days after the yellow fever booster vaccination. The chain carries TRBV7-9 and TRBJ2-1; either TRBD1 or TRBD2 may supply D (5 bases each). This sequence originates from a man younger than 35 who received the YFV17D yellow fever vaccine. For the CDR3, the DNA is TGTGCCAGCTTCCCGGGACCTGGATATGAGCAGTTCTTC. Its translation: CASFPGPGYEQFF.